This TCR beta chain emerged from a study of human T cells and chemical hapten exposure. V was clipped by 6 bases and J by 4 bases, with 18 bases between them. The germline V gene encodes CDR1 SQVTM and CDR2 ANQGSEA. This CDR3 contains 15 residues. In the authors' methods: Samples ranged from about 23,224 to 690,600 TCRs, with a median of approximately 96,000. TCRdb used MiXCR to reprocess the RACE reads, holding one entry per CDR3 protein. TCRdb's processing, not the study's, gives the V and J calls here. The table lists tens of thousands of distinct CDR3 sequences, approximately 8.6% of them singletons. Time point described: healthy volunteer bleed at 6 weeks. Whole blood that had not been fractionated was the source of extracted total RNA.

This TCR was recovered from a male donor in good health. Some clones in this sample may be carry-over from other donors' samples. This chain uses TRBV29-1 with TRBJ2-2; D not certain. Sequenced: whole blood. CDR3 region: CSVTLLPATTGELFF. The CDR3 DNA follows: TGCAGCGTCACCCTTTTACCGGCAACCACCGGGGAGCTGTTTTTT.